This TCR beta chain was identified during a study of OX40 agonist ivuxolimab in advanced cancers. Whole-study context: The study treated patients with ivuxolimab, an agonistic anti-OX40 (CD134) antibody. Patients with prior anti-PD-1, anti-PD-L1 or anti-CTLA-4 therapy were eligible; 40% had some.

General study findings and limits: Partial responders at 0.1-3.0 mg/kg showed near-lowest clonal expansion. Within 6 weeks, CD4+ and CD8+ blood T cells expanded clonally at 0.1 to 3.0 mg/kg.

Sequencing was performed with immunoSEQ multiplex PCR; in TCRdb, only in-frame clones are kept and a portion is missing. This table holds about 38,000 clones, approximately 82% found once. V lost 6 bases, J lost 1 base, and 9 bases stayed unmatched. This CDR3 spans 16 amino acids. Germline V gene data show CDR1 as SEHNR and CDR2 as FQNEAQ (reference sequence). On this clone: Its antigen is currently unknown.

V gene TRBV7-9 combines with J gene TRBJ2-3; the match to TRBD1 covers 8 bases. This TCR was recovered from an adult with an advanced solid tumor such as melanoma, head and neck, liver or kidney cancer. The sample was CD4+ or CD8+ T cells sorted from blood, taken in a trial of the OX40 agonist ivuxolimab. The CDR3 here is CASRRPGGLGTDTQYF. The CDR3 region has the DNA TGTGCCAGCAGGCGACCAGGGGGCTTGGGCACAGATACGCAGTATTTT. The whole variable domain, remainder taken from reference TRBV7-9 and TRBJ2-3, is DTGVSQNPRHKITKRGQNVTFRCDPISEHNRLYWYRQTLGQGPEFLTYFQNEAQLEKSRLLSDRFSAERPKGSFSTLEIQRTEQGDSAMYLCASRRPGGLGTDTQYFGPGTRLTVL.